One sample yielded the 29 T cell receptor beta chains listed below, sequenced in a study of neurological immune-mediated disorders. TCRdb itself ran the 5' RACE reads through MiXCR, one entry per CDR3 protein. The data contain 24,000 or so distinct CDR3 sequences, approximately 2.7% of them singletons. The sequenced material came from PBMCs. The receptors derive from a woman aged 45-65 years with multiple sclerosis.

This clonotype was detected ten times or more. CDR3 loop: CAIRAGQGFNEKLFF. For the CDR3, the DNA is TGTGCCATCCGAGCAGGACAGGGGTTTAATGAAAAACTGTTTTTT. The chain recombines TRBV10-3 with TRBJ1-4; TRBD1 matches 9 bases. The germline gives CDR1 ENHRY, CDR2 SYGVKD. The length of the CDR3 is 15 residues. Unmatched junction bases numbered 8, after V lost 8 bases and J lost 4 bases.

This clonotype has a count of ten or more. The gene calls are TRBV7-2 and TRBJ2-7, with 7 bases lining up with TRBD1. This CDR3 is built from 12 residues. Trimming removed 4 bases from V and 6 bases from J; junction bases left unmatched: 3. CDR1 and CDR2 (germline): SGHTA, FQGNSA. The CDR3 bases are TGTGCCAGCAGCTCCCACAGGGGCGAGCAGTACTTC. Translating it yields CASSSHRGEQYF.

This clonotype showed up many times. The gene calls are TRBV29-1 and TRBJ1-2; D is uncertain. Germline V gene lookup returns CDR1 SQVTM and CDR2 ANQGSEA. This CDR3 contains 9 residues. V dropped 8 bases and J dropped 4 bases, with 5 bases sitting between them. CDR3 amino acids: CSYSYGYTF. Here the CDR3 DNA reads TGCAGCTACAGCTATGGCTACACCTTC. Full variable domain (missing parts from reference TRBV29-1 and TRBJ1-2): SAVISQKPSRDICQRGTSLTIQCQVDSQVTMMFWYRQQPGQSLTLIATANQGSEATYESGFVIDKFPISRPNLTFSTLTVSNMSPEDSSIYLCSYSYGYTFGSGTRLTVV.

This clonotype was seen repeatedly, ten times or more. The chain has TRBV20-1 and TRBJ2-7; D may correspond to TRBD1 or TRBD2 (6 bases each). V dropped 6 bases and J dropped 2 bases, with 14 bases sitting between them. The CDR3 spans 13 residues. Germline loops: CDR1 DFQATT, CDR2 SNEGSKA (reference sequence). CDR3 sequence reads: CSAARGHPYEQYF. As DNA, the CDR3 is TGCAGTGCCGCTCGGGGGCACCCCTACGAGCAGTACTTC.

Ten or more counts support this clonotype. CDR3 in amino acids: CASSLRGVSNQPQHF. The CDR3, as DNA: TGTGCCAGCAGCTTGCGAGGGGTTAGCAATCAGCCCCAGCATTTT. V is TRBV5-6 and J is TRBJ1-5; maybe TRBD1 (5 bases). This CDR3 contains 15 residues. With 1 base removed from V and 0 bases from J, the gap between germline ends came to 8 bases. Germline V gene sequence: CDR1 SGHDT, CDR2 YYEEEE.

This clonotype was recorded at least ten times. The CDR3 is CASSSQAGGPYEQYF. Written as DNA, the CDR3 is TGCGCCAGCAGCAGCCAAGCGGGGGGGCCCTACGAGCAGTACTTC. The chain employs TRBV5-1 and TRBJ2-7, with 10 bases matching TRBD2. V shed 4 bases, J shed 2 bases, and the junction held 6 bases outside the gene matches. The CDR3 totals 15 residues. In germline, CDR1 is SGHRS, CDR2 YFSETQ.

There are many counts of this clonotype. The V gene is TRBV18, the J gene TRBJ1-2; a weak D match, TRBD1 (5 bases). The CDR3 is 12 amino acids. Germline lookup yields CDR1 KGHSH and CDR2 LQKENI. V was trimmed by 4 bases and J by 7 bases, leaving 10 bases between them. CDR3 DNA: TGTGCCAGCTCACAACAGGCCGGTGGCTACACCTTC. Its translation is CASSQQAGGYTF.

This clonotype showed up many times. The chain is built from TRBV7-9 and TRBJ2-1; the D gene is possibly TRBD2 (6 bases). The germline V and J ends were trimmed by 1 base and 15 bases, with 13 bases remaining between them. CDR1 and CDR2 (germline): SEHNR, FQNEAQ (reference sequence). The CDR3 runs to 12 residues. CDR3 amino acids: CASSLGGTGLFF. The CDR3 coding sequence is TGTGCCAGCAGCTTAGGCGGGACGGGGTTGTTCTTC.

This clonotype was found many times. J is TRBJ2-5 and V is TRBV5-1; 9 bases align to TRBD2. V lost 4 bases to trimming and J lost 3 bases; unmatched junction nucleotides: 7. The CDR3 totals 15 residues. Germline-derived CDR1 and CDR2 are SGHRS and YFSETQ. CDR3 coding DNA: TGCGCCAGCAGCACGACCTTAGCGGGAGAAGAGACCCAGTACTTC. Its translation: CASSTTLAGEETQYF.

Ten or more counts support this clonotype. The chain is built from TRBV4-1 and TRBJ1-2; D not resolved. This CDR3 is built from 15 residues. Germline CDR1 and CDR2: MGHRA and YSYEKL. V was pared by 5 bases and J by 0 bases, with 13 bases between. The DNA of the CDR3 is TGCGCCAGCAGCTATCCGGCGGTTGCTAACTATGGCTACACCTTC. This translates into CASSYPAVANYGYTF.

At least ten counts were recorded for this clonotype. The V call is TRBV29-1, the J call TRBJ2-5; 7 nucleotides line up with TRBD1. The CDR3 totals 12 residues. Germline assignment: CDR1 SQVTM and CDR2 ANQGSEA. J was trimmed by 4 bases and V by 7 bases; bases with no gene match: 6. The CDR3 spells CSAMTGSETQYF. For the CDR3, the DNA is TGCAGCGCTATGACAGGGTCAGAGACCCAGTACTTC.

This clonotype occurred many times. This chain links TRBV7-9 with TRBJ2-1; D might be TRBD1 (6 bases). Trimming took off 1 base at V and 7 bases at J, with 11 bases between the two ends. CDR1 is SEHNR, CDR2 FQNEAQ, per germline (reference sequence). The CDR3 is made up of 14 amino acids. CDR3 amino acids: CASSLGGGSNEQFF. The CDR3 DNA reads TGTGCCAGCAGCTTAGGAGGGGGTTCTAATGAGCAGTTCTTC.

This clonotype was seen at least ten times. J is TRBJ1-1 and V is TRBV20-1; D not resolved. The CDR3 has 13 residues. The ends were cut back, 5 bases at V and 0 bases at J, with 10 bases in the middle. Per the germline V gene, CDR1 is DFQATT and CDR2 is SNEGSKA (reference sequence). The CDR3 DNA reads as TGCAGTGCTTCCCGGGGAATGAACACTGAAGCTTTCTTT. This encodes CSASRGMNTEAFF.

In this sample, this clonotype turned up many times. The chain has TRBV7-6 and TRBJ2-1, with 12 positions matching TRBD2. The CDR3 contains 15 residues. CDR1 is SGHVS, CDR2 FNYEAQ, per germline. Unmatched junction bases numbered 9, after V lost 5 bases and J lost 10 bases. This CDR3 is CASSPPGLAGTEQFF. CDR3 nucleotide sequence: TGTGCCAGCAGCCCGCCGGGACTAGCGGGCACCGAGCAGTTCTTC.

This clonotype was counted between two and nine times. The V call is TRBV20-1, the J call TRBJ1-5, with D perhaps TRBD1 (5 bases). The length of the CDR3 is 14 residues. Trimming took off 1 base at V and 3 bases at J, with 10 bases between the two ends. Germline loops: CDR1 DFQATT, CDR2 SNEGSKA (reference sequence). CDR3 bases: TGCAGTGCTAGAGTTGGGGCATCCAATCAGCCCCAGCATTTT. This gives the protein CSARVGASNQPQHF.

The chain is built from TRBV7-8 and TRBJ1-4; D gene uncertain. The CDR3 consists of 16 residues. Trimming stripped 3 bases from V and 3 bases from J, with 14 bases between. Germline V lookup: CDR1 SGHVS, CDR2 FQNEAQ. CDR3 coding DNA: TGTGCCAGCAGCTTGGAGGGTGGTCTGGCTAATGAAAAACTGTTTTTT. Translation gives CASSLEGGLANEKLFF. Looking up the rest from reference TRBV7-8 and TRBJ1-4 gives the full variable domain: GAGVSQSPRYKVAKRGQDVALRCDPISGHVSLFWYQQALGQGPEFLTYFQNEAQLDKSGLPSDRFFAERPEGSVSTLKIQRTQQEDSAVYLCASSLEGGLANEKLFFGSGTQLSVL.

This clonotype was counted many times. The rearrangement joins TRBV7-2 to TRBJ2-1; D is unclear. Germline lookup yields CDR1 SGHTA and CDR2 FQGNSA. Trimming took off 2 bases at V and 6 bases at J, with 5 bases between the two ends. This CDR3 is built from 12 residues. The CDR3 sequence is CASSLITNEQFF. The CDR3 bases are TGTGCCAGCAGCTTAATCACCAATGAGCAGTTCTTC.

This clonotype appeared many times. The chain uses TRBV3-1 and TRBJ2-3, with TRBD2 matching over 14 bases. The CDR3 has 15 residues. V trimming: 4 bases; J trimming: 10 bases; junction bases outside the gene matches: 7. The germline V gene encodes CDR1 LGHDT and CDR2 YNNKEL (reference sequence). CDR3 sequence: CASSRGTSGSQAQYF. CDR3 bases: TGTGCCAGCAGCCGCGGGACTAGCGGGAGCCAGGCGCAGTATTTT.

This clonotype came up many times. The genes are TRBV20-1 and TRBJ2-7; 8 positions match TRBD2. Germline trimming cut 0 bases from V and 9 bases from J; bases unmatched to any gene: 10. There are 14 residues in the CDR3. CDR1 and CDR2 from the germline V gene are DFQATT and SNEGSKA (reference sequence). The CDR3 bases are TGCAGTGCTAGAGATCATAGCGGGGCCGCATTGCAGTACTTC. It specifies CSARDHSGAALQYF.

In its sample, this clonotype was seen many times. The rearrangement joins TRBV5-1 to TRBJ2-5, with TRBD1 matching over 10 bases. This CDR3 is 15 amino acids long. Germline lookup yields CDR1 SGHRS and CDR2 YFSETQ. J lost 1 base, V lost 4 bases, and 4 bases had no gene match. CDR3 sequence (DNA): TGCGCCAGCAGCCATGACAGGGGGCTCCAAGAGACCCAGTACTTC. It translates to CASSHDRGLQETQYF.

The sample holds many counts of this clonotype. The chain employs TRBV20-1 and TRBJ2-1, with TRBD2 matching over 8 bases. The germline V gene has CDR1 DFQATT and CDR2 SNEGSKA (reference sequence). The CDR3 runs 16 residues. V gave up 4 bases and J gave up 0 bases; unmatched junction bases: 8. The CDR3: CSATEGGTSSYNEQFF. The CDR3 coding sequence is TGCAGTGCTACCGAGGGCGGGACTAGCTCCTACAATGAGCAGTTCTTC.

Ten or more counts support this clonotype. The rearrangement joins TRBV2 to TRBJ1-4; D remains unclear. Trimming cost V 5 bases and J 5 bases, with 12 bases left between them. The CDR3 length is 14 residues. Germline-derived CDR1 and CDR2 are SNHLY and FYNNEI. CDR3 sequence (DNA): TGTGCCAGCAGTATGACACAGCGGAATGAAAAACTGTTTTTT. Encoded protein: CASSMTQRNEKLFF.

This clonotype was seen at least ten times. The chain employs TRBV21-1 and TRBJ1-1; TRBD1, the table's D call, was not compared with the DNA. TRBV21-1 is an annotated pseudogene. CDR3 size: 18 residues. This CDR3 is CASSKETGKEALNTEAFF. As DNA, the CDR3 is TGTGCCAGCAGCAAAGAGACCGGGAAGGAGGCCCTGAACACTGAAGCTTTCTTT.

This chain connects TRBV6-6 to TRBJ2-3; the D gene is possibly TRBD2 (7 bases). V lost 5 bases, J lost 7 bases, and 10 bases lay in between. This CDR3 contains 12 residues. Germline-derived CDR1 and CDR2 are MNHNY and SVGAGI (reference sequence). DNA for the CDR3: TGTGCCAGCAGTGGGGGGGCAAATACGCAGTATTTT. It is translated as CASSGGANTQYF.

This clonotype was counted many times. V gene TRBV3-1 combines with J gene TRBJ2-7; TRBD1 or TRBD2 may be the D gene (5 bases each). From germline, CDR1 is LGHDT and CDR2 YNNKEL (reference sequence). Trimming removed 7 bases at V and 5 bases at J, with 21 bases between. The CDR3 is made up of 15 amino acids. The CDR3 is CASTPGTGRWNEQYF. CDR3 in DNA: TGTGCCAGCACCCCTGGGACGGGTAGGTGGAACGAGCAGTACTTC.

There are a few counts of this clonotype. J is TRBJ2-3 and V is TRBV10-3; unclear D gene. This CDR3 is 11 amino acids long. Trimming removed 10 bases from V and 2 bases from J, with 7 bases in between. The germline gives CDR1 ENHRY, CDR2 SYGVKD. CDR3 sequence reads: CATETTDTQYF. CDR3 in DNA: TGTGCCACCGAAACCACAGATACGCAGTATTTT.

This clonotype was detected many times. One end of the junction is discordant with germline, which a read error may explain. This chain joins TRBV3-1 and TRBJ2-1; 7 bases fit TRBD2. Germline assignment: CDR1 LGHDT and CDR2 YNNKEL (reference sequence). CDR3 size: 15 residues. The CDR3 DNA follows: TGTGCCAGCAGTCAAGGACTAGGCACGTGGGGTGAGCAGTTCTTC. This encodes CASSQGLGTWGEQFF.

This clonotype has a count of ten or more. CDR3: CASSPRQPSSYEQYF. CDR3 nucleotides: TGTGCCAGCTCACCGCGCCAGCCGAGCTCCTACGAGCAGTACTTC. The chain is built from TRBV18 and TRBJ2-7; no clear D. The V end lost 3 bases, the J end lost 0 bases, and 12 bases lay between the germline ends. The germline V gene has CDR1 KGHSH and CDR2 LQKENI. The CDR3 totals 15 residues.

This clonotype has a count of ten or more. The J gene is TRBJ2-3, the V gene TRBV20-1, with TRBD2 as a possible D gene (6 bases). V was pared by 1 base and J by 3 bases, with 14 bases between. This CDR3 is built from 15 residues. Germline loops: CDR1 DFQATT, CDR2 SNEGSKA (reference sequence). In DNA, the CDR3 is TGCAGTGCTAGAGGGTCACTAGCAGAGACAGATACGCAGTATTTT. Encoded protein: CSARGSLAETDTQYF.